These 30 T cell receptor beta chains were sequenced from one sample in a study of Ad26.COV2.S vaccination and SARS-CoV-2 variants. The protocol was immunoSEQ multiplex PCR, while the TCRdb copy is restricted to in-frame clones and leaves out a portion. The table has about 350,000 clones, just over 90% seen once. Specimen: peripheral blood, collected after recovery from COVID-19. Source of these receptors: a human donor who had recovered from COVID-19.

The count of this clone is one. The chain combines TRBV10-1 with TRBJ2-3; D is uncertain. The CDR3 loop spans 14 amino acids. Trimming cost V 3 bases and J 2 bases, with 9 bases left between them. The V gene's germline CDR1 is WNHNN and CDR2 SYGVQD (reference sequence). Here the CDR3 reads CASSDSQITDTQYF. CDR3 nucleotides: TGCGCCAGCAGTGATAGTCAAATCACAGATACGCAGTATTTT.

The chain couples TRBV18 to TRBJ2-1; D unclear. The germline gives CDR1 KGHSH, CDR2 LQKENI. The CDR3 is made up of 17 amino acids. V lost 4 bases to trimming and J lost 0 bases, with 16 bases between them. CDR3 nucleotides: TGTGCCAGCTCACGGCTCCCGCGGCGTAGCTCCTACAATGAGCAGTTCTTC. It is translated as CASSRLPRRSSYNEQFF.

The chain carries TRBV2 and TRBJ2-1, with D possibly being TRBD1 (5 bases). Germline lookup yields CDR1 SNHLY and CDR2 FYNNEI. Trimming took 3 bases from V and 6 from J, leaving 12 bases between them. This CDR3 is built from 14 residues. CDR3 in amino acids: CASSDGDRPNEQFF. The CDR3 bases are TGTGCCAGCAGTGACGGCGACAGACCCAATGAGCAGTTCTTC.

This CDR3 reads CASTERGGFEQYF. The CDR3 nucleotides read TGTGCCAGCACCGAACGCGGGGGTTTCGAGCAGTACTTC. This chain uses TRBV7-2 with TRBJ2-7; 7 bases line up with TRBD2. The junction had 9 bases not matched to a gene; V was cut back by 7 bases and J by 6 bases. The CDR3 has 13 residues. Germline V gene data show CDR1 as SGHTA and CDR2 as FQGNSA. The variable domain in full, with the rest retrieved from reference TRBV7-2 and TRBJ2-7, is GAGVSQSPSNKVTEKGKDVELRCDPISGHTALYWYRQSLGQGLEFLIYFQGNSAPDKSGLPSDRFSAERTGGSVSTLTIQRTQQEDSAVYLCASTERGGFEQYFGPGTRLTVT.

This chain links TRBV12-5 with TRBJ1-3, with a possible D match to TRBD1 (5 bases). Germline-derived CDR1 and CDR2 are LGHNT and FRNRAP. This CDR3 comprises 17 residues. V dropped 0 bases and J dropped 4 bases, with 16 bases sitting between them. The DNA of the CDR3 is TGTGCTAGTGGTTTGGTGGTAGGGGCCCCGGGGGGAAACACCATATATTTT. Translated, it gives CASGLVVGAPGGNTIYF.

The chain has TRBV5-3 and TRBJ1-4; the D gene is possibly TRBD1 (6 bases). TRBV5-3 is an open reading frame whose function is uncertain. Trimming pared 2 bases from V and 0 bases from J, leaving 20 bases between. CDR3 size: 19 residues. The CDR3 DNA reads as TGTGCCAGAAGCTTCATTTTATCCAGGACAGTCTCAACTAATGAAAAACTGTTTTTT. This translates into CARSFILSRTVSTNEKLFF.

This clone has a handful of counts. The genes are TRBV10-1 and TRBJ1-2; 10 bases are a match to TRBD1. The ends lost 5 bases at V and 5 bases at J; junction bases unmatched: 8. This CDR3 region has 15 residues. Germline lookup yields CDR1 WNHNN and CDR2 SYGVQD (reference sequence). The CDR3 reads CASSPIPGQGYGYTF. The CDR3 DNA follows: TGCGCCAGCAGTCCAATACCGGGACAGGGGTATGGCTACACCTTC.

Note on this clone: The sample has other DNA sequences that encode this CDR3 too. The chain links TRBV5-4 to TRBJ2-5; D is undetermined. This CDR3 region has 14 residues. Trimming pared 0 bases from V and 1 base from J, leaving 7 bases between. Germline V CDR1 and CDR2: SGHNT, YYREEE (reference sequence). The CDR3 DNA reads TGTGCCAGCAGCTTGGGACGGCTCCAAGAGACCCAGTACTTC. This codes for CASSLGRLQETQYF.

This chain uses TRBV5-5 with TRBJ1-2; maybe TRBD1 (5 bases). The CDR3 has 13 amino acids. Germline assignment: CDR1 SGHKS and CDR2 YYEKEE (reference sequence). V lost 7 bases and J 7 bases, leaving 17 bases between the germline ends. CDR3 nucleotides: TGTGCCAGCGTCCGGGACCGACCTTCTGGCTACACCTTC. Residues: CASVRDRPSGYTF. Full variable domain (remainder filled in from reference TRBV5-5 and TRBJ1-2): DAGVTQSPTHLIKTRGQQVTLRCSPISGHKSVSWYQQVLGQGPQFIFQYYEKEERGRGNFPDRFSARQFPNYSSELNVNALLLGDSALYLCASVRDRPSGYTFGSGTRLTVV.

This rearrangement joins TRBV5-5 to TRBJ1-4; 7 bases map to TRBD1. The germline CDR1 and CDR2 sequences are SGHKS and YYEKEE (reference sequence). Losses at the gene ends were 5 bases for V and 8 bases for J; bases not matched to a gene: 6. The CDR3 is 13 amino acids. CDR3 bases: TGTGCCAGCAGGAGACAGGGAGAAGAAAAACTGTTTTTT. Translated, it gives CASRRQGEEKLFF. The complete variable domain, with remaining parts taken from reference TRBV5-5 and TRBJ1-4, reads DAGVTQSPTHLIKTRGQQVTLRCSPISGHKSVSWYQQVLGQGPQFIFQYYEKEERGRGNFPDRFSARQFPNYSSELNVNALLLGDSALYLCASRRQGEEKLFFGSGTQLSVL.

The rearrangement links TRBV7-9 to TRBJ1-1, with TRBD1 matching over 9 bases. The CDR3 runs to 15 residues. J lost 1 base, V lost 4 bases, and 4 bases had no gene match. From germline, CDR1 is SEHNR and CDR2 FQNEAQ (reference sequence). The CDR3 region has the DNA TGTGCCAGCAGCTCGGGACAGGGTACGAACACTGAAGCTTTCTTT. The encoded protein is CASSSGQGTNTEAFF.

The CDR3 protein is CASSHSGVKNEQFF. DNA for the CDR3: TGCGCCAGCAGCCACTCGGGGGTGAAAAATGAGCAGTTCTTC. The chain combines TRBV4-1 with TRBJ2-1, with TRBD2 as a possible D gene (6 bases). Germline values: CDR1 MGHRA, CDR2 YSYEKL. Trimming cost V 3 bases and J 7 bases, with 13 bases left between them. The CDR3 has 14 amino acids.

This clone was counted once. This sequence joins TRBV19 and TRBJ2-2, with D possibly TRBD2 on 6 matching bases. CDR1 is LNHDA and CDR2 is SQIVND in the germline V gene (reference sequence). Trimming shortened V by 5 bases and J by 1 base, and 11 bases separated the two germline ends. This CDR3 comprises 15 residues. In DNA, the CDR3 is TGTGCCAGTAGTCGCCGGGACTTGAACACCGGGGAGCTGTTTTTT. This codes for CASSRRDLNTGELFF. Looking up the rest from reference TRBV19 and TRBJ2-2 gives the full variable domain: DGGITQSPKYLFRKEGQNVTLSCEQNLNHDAMYWYRQDPGQGLRLIYYSQIVNDFQKGDIAEGYSVSREKKESFPLTVTSAQKNPTAFYLCASSRRDLNTGELFFGEGSRLTVL.

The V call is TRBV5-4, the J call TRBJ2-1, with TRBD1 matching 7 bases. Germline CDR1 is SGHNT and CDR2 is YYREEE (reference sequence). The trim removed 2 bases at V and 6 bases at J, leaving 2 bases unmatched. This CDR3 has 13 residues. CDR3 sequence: CASSLDRANEQFF. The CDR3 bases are TGTGCCAGCAGCTTAGACAGGGCCAATGAGCAGTTCTTC.

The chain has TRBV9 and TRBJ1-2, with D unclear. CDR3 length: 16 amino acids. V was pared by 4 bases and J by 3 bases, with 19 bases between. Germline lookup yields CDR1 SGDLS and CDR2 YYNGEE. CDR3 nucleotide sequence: TGTGCCAGCAGCTTAGCCGGATTAGGGCACCACTATGGCTACACCTTC. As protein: CASSLAGLGHHYGYTF.

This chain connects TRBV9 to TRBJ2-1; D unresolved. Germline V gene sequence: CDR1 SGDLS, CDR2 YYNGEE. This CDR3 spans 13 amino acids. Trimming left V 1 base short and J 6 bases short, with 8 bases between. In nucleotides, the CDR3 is TGTGCCAGCAGCGTAAGAGCGACCAATGAGCAGTTCTTC. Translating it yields CASSVRATNEQFF. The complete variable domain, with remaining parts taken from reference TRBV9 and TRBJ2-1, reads DSGVTQTPKHLITATGQRVTLRCSPRSGDLSVYWYQQSLDQGLQFLIQYYNGEERAKGNILERFSAQQFPDLHSELNLSSLELGDSALYFCASSVRATNEQFFGPGTRLTVL.

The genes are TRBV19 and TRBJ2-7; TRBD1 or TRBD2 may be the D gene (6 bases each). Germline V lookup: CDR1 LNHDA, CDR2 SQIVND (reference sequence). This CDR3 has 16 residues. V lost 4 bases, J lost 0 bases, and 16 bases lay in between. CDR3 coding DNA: TGTGCCAGTAGTACCACGGGGGCCGCGGGCTCCTACGAGCAGTACTTC. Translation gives CASSTTGAAGSYEQYF. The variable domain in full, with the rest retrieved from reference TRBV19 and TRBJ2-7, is DGGITQSPKYLFRKEGQNVTLSCEQNLNHDAMYWYRQDPGQGLRLIYYSQIVNDFQKGDIAEGYSVSREKKESFPLTVTSAQKNPTAFYLCASSTTGAAGSYEQYFGPGTRLTVT.

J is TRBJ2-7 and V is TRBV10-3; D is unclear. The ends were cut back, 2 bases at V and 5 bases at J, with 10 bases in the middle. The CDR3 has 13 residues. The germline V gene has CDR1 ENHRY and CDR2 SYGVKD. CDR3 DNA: TGTGCCATCAGTGAGCCACCATCGAACGAGCAGTACTTC. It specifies CAISEPPSNEQYF.

The CDR3 is CASSEGSGNIQYF. CDR3 nucleotides: TGCGCCAGCAGCGAGGGGAGTGGAAACATTCAGTACTTC. The chain carries TRBV10-2 and TRBJ2-4, with D possibly being TRBD1 or TRBD2 (5 bases each). This CDR3 is built from 13 residues. V lost 6 bases and J 6 bases, leaving 12 bases between the germline ends. CDR1 is WSHSY and CDR2 is SAAADI in the germline V gene.

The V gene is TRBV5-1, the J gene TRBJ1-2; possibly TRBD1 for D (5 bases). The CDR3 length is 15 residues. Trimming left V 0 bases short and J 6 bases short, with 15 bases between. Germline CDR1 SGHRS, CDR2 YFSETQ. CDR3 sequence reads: CASSLEAQGVDGYTF. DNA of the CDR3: TGCGCCAGCAGCTTGGAGGCCCAGGGTGTAGATGGCTACACCTTC.

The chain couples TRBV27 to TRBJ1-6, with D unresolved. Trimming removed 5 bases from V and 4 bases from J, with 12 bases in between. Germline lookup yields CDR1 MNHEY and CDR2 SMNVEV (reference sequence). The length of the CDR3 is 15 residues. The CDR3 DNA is TGTGCCAGCAGTACTATCCCGGGATATAATTCACCCCTCCACTTT. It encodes CASSTIPGYNSPLHF.

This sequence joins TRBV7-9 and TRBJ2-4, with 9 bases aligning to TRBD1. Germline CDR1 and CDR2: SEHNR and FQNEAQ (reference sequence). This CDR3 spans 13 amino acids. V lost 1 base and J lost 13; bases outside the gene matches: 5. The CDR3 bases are TGTGCCAGCAGCTTAGATGGGACAGGGAGGCAGTACTTC. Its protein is CASSLDGTGRQYF.

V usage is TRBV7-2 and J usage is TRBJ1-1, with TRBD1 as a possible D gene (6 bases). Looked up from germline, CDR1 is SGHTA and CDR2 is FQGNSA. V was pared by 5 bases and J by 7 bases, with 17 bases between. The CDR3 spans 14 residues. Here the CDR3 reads CASSHRDRSLEAFF. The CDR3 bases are TGTGCCAGCAGCCACAGGGACCGATCCCTTGAAGCTTTCTTT.

CDR3 protein: CASSSTTDTQYF. The CDR3 DNA reads TGCGCCAGCAGCTCGACCACAGATACGCAGTATTTT. The chain combines TRBV5-1 with TRBJ2-3; no reliable D call. Germline CDR1 reads SGHRS; CDR2 reads YFSETQ. CDR3 length: 12 residues. Trimming removed 3 bases at V and 2 bases at J, with 4 bases between.

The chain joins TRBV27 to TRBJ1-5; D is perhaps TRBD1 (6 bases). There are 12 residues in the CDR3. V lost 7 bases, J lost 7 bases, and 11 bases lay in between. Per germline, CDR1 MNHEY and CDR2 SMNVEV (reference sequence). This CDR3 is CASKQGSQPQHF. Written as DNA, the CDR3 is TGTGCCAGCAAACAGGGATCCCAGCCCCAGCATTTT.

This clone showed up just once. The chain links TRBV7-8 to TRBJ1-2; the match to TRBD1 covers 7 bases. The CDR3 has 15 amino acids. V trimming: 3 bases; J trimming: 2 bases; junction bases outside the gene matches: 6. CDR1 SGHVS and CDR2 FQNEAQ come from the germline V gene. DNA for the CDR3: TGTGCCAGCAGCTTCGGGACAGAACTCAACTATGGCTACACCTTC. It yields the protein CASSFGTELNYGYTF.

CDR3 nucleotide sequence: TGTGCCAGCCAGGAAACCTACGAGCAGTACTTC. Its translation is CASQETYEQYF. The chain recombines TRBV2 with TRBJ2-7, with D unresolved. Trimming took 8 bases from V and 2 from J, leaving 7 bases between them. CDR1 SNHLY and CDR2 FYNNEI come from the germline V gene. This CDR3 comprises 11 residues.

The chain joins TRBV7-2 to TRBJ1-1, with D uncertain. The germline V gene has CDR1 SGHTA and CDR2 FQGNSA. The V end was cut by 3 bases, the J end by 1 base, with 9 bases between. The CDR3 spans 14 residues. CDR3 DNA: TGTGCCAGCAGCTTGGGCGGTGGGAACACTGAAGCTTTCTTT. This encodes CASSLGGGNTEAFF.

CDR3: CASSLAMGTNNEQFF. For the CDR3, the DNA is TGCGCCAGCAGCTTGGCCATGGGAACTAACAATGAGCAGTTCTTC. V and J are TRBV5-1 and TRBJ2-1, with unresolved D. CDR1 and CDR2 (germline): SGHRS, YFSETQ. The CDR3 is 15 residues long. Trimming pared 0 bases from V and 5 bases from J, leaving 12 bases between.

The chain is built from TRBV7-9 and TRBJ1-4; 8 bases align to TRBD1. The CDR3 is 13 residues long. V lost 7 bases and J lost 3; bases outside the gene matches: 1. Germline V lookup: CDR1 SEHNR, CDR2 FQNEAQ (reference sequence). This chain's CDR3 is CASTTGANEKLFF. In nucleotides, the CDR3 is TGTGCCAGCACGACAGGGGCTAATGAAAAACTGTTTTTT. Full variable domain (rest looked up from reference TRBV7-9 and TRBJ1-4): DTGVSQNPRHKITKRGQNVTFRCDPISEHNRLYWYRQTLGQGPEFLTYFQNEAQLEKSRLLSDRFSAERPKGSFSTLEIQRTEQGDSAMYLCASTTGANEKLFFGSGTQLSVL.